This T cell receptor beta chain was recorded in a study of blood T cell repertoires in COVID-19. For the study at large: Both acute and convalescent COVID-19 samples were obtained from the United States, Italy and Spain. T cells, B-cell-depleted T cells, or PBMCs provided the cDNA or gDNA that served as material.

The germline V gene encodes CDR1 SGHAT and CDR2 FQNNGV. The V gene lost 10 bases and the J gene lost 2 bases, with 18 bases spanning the gap. The CDR3 is made up of 15 amino acids. Original methodology: The assay estimated nucleated cells by amplifying reference gene primers. Assay: immunoSEQ multiplex PCR; the TCRdb copy retains only in-frame clones and omits some. D and trimming were read from the DNA, whereas the V and J calls and clone size are those reported in that table. The sample records approximately 450,000 clones, roughly 87% being singletons. Sequencing used PBMCs or T cells enriched from blood (not recorded which). The V and J genes are TRBV11-2 and TRBJ2-1; a weak D match, TRBD1 (7 bases). The source is a woman between 18 and 29 years old with acute COVID-19. DNA of the CDR3: TGTGCCACCCGACCCGCAGGGGGGCCCTACAATGAGCAGTTCTTC. Translated: CATRPAGGPYNEQFF.